This T cell receptor (beta chain) was sequenced in a study of blood T cells in healthy people across ages. Regarding this clonotype: Its target is not known.

Regarding the study as a whole: Strongly correlated with naive T cell percentage was TCR beta diversity.

There are 16 residues in the CDR3. Germline loops: CDR1 LGHNA, CDR2 YSLEER. V was trimmed by 0 bases and J by 2 bases, leaving 13 bases between them. Through a sample-barcoded 5' primer and a J-beta primer mix, a second PCR was run for roughly 6 to 11 cycles. TCRdb independently ran MiXCR on the 5' RACE reads; one entry per CDR3 protein. Of 540,000 or so distinct CDR3 sequences in the sample, 24% are singletons; the top ten hold roughly 10%. The same sample was also studied in work on T cells of mothers and their children. From that paper: All donors were healthy and Caucasian; they were three mothers and their six children. Comparable shaping of TCR recombination output by thymic selection was observed in related and unrelated pairs.

The source of this sequence is a boy aged 5 to 17 in good health. Source material: blood. The rearrangement joins TRBV4-3 to TRBJ2-5; D call uncertain. The CDR3 DNA follows: TGCGCCAGCAGCCAAGATTTGGGCAGAGTGCAAGAGACCCAGTACTTC. Amino acids: CASSQDLGRVQETQYF.